A single T cell receptor beta chain is shown here with its context. Repertoires were generated with immunoSEQ multiplex PCR, while TCRdb's copy carries only in-frame clones and drops some. The repertoire holds about 210,000 clones, with 65% to 90% as singletons. These data belong to a study of blood T cell repertoires in COVID-19. V was pared by 0 bases and J by 6 bases, with 14 bases between. The CDR3 consists of 15 residues. The germline V gene encodes CDR1 SGHRS and CDR2 YFSETQ. The TCR was taken from a woman in her 50s with acute COVID-19. V and J are TRBV5-1 and TRBJ2-3; D is unclear. The specimen sequenced was PBMCs or T cells enriched from blood (not recorded which). CDR3 nucleotide sequence: TGCGCCAGCAGCTTGGAAGCGAACGCCCGCGATACGCAGTATTTT. It specifies CASSLEANARDTQYF.